Sequencing of this TCR beta chain was carried out in a study of blood T cell repertoires in COVID-19. Germline V lookup: CDR1 MNHEY, CDR2 SVGAGI. The CDR3 contains 13 residues. With V trimmed by 6 bases and J by 8 bases, 8 bases remained unmatched. The assay was immunoSEQ multiplex PCR, and TCRdb's table has in-frame clones only and misses some. This table has 100,000 to 150,000 clones, 84% appearing once. The chain carries TRBV6-5 and TRBJ2-7, with 9 positions matching TRBD1. The receptor was isolated from a woman in her 30s who had recovered from COVID-19. Sequenced sample: peripheral blood. The CDR3 sequence: CASRVGQGNQQYF. In DNA, the CDR3 is TGTGCCAGCAGGGTGGGACAGGGTAATCAGCAGTACTTC.